Listed below are T cell receptor beta chains from one sample, sequenced in a study of OX40 agonist ivuxolimab in advanced cancers. Libraries were prepared by immunoSEQ multiplex PCR; TCRdb keeps only in-frame clonotypes and omits some of them. Of around 150,000 clones listed, roughly 94% are singletons. Sequenced material: CD4+ or CD8+ T cells sorted from blood, taken in a trial of the OX40 agonist ivuxolimab. These receptors were collected from an adult with an advanced solid tumor such as melanoma, head and neck, liver or kidney cancer. Each CDR3 is given with its conserved first and last residue. The D gene is left open where the match is weak. Where a row states a size, it is once, few, many or the class of an expanded clone; other rows omit it.

CDR3nt | CDR3aa | j_gene | d_gene | abundance | v_gene
TGTGCCAGCAGTTACTCCTACTCGGAAGATACGCAGTATTTT | CASSYSYSEDTQYF | TRBJ2-3 | . | . | TRBV6-5
TGTGCCAGCAGTGACTCCTGGGTTCTCTCCTACAATGAGCAGTTCTTC | CASSDSWVLSYNEQFF | TRBJ2-1 | . | . | TRBV6-4
TGTGCCAGCAGCCAACTAGCGGGGTCCGAGCAGTACTTC | CASSQLAGSEQYF | TRBJ2-7 | TRBD2 | . | TRBV7-2
TGTGCCAGTAGTAAGGGCGACAGGGCCCTGGGAAACACCATATATTTT | CASSKGDRALGNTIYF | TRBJ1-3 | TRBD1 | once | TRBV19
TGTGCCAGCAGTGCGGCGGCCATGAACACTGAAGCTTTCTTT | CASSAAAMNTEAFF | TRBJ1-1 | . | . | TRBV2
TGTGCCAGCAGTCCAAGACCCGGGAAGACTGGGGCCAACGTCCTGACTTTC | CASSPRPGKTGANVLTF | TRBJ2-6 | . | . | TRBV28
TGTGCCAGCAGTTCCCGTGGCAGGCCTAACCCCTTTAATCAGCCCCAGCATTTT | CASSSRGRPNPFNQPQHF | TRBJ1-5 | . | . | TRBV28
TGTGCCAGAAGCTTTCAGAGGAGGTTGCCCCGCGGAGAGACCCAGTACTTC | CARSFQRRLPRGETQYF | TRBJ2-5 | . | once | TRBV7-5
TGTGCCTCGCGGGACAGGGGGAACTATGGCTACACCTTC | CASRDRGNYGYTF | TRBJ1-2 | . | . | TRBV21-1
TGTGCCAGCTCAACGATACAGGGCAATCAGCCCCAGCATTTT | CASSTIQGNQPQHF | TRBJ1-5 | . | . | TRBV18
TGTGCCTGGAGTGTAAAAGCGTTGGAGACCCAGTACTTC | CAWSVKALETQYF | TRBJ2-5 | . | . | TRBV30
TGCACCAGCAGCCACCCAACAGGAGTGGGAGGCACTGAAGCTTTCTTT | CTSSHPTGVGGTEAFF | TRBJ1-1 | . | . | TRBV4-1
TGTGCCAGCAGTGAGTCGATGGGTAGCGGGACTGACACCGGGGAGCTGTTTTTT | CASSESMGSGTDTGELFF | TRBJ2-2 | TRBD2 | . | TRBV25-1
TGTGCCAGCAGGGGACAGTTGAACACTGAAGCTTTCTTT | CASRGQLNTEAFF | TRBJ1-1 | TRBD1 | once | TRBV6-1
TGTGCCAGCAGTGACCACAGACGTCTCGGAGGCTACACCTTC | CASSDHRRLGGYTF | TRBJ1-2 | . | once | TRBV6-4
TGTGCCAGCAGCTTTCCGGGAGCCGATACGCAGTATTTT | CASSFPGADTQYF | TRBJ2-3 | . | . | TRBV7-2
TGTGCCAGCAGCCAAGGCGGAGCGGGGGAAGCAGATACGCAGTATTTT | CASSQGGAGEADTQYF | TRBJ2-3 | TRBD2 | . | TRBV14
TGTGCCAGCAGTGCCCGAGGGAACACTGAAGCTTTCTTT | CASSARGNTEAFF | TRBJ1-1 | . | . | TRBV6-1
TGTGCCAGTAGTCGTAACAGGGGAACAGTTGAAAAACTGTTTTTT | CASSRNRGTVEKLFF | TRBJ1-4 | TRBD1 | . | TRBV19
TGTGCCAGCAGAGCCCGGACAGGGGGCAATCAGCCCCAGCATTTT | CASRARTGGNQPQHF | TRBJ1-5 | TRBD1 | . | TRBV28
TGTGCCAGCAGCCCCGCAGGCCTCTATGGCTACACCTTC | CASSPAGLYGYTF | TRBJ1-2 | . | . | TRBV28
TGTGCCAGCAGCTTAAACAGGGAAGGGAGCACCATATATTTT | CASSLNREGSTIYF | TRBJ1-3 | . | . | TRBV11-2
TGCGCCAGCAGGGGGGAAGATACGCAGTATTTT | CASRGEDTQYF | TRBJ2-3 | . | . | TRBV5-1
TGTGCCAGCAGTTTTGGATACGGGAACTATGGCTACACCTTC | CASSFGYGNYGYTF | TRBJ1-2 | . | . | TRBV27
TGTGCCATCGCAAGGGCGGGAAGCACAGATACGCAGTATTTT | CAIARAGSTDTQYF | TRBJ2-3 | . | . | TRBV7-2
TGTGCCAGCTCACTGGGGACAGGGCAAGCTCAGCCCCAGCATTTT | CASSLGTGQAQPQHF | TRBJ1-5 | TRBD1 | . | TRBV18
TGCGCCAGCAGCCCTAGGACTCACAGCTCCTACAATGAGCAGTTCTTC | CASSPRTHSSYNEQFF | TRBJ2-1 | . | . | TRBV4-1
TGCGCCAGCAGCTTGGCCGGGGAGGATCAGCCCCAGCATTTT | CASSLAGEDQPQHF | TRBJ1-5 | . | . | TRBV5-1
TGTGCCAGCAGCTTAACTAGCGGGGGTTGGAATGAGCAGTTCTTC | CASSLTSGGWNEQFF | TRBJ2-1 | TRBD2 | . | TRBV11-2
TGTGCCAGCAGCTTTTATGGGGGCGACACTGAAGCTTTCTTT | CASSFYGGDTEAFF | TRBJ1-1 | . | . | TRBV7-9
TGTGCCAGTAGTATCCCGCAGGGAAAAGCTTTCTTT | CASSIPQGKAFF | TRBJ1-1 | . | . | TRBV19
TGTGCCAGCAGTGAATGGGGGACAGCAACGAATACGCAGTATTTT | CASSEWGTATNTQYF | TRBJ2-3 | TRBD1 | . | TRBV25-1
TGTGCCAGCAGGCTTCCCTCTCGGGATGGCTACACCTTC | CASRLPSRDGYTF | TRBJ1-2 | . | . | TRBV6-1
TGTGCCAGCTCACCAATCGGACAGGACAATCAGCCCCAGCATTTT | CASSPIGQDNQPQHF | TRBJ1-5 | TRBD1 | . | TRBV18
TGTGCCGCCCATTCGACAGGGAGGTCCGACGAGCAGTACTTC | CAAHSTGRSDEQYF | TRBJ2-7 | . | . | TRBV28
TGCAGCGTTTTAAGGTTTTCCAACACTGAAGCTTTCTTT | CSVLRFSNTEAFF | TRBJ1-1 | . | . | TRBV29-1
TGCGCCAGCAGCCGTACCGGGACTAGCGGGGACAATGAGCAGTTCTTC | CASSRTGTSGDNEQFF | TRBJ2-1 | TRBD2 | . | TRBV5-1
TGTGCCAGCAGCTTCCGGCTAGGCGAGACCCAGTACTTC | CASSFRLGETQYF | TRBJ2-5 | . | once | TRBV5-6
TGTGCCAGCAGCGTATCTTCCCGTAGAACCGGGACGGATAATGAAAAACTGTTTTTT | CASSVSSRRTGTDNEKLFF | TRBJ1-4 | . | . | TRBV9
TGTGCCAGTAGTCCCCGAGGGGGGGAAGCTTTCTTT | CASSPRGGEAFF | TRBJ1-1 | . | . | TRBV19
TGTGCCAGCAGTGAATTCGAGGCGGCTAACTATGGCTACACCTTC | CASSEFEAANYGYTF | TRBJ1-2 | . | . | TRBV25-1
TGCAGTGCTTCTCACGATGAGCAGTTCTTC | CSASHDEQFF | TRBJ2-1 | . | . | TRBV20-1
TGTGCCAGCAGTCCGGGACTAGCGGTTCTATCTAGCACAGATACGCAGTATTTT | CASSPGLAVLSSTDTQYF | TRBJ2-3 | TRBD2 | . | TRBV27
TGCGCCAGCAGCCAAGCGGGACAGGGGTTATACGAGCAGTACTTC | CASSQAGQGLYEQYF | TRBJ2-7 | TRBD1 | . | TRBV4-3
TGCGCCAGCAGCCAATCTTTGGGACGGAGGGACAATGAGCAGTTCTTC | CASSQSLGRRDNEQFF | TRBJ2-1 | . | few | TRBV4-3
TGTGCCAGCAGCCCACAAGGGGGCGGGTACGAGCAGTACTTC | CASSPQGGGYEQYF | TRBJ2-7 | TRBD1 | . | TRBV27
TGCGCCAGCAGCCAAGATCCGGGTACCACCAGGAACACTGAAGCTTTCTTT | CASSQDPGTTRNTEAFF | TRBJ1-1 | . | . | TRBV4-1